Presented here are 9 T cell receptor beta chains from one specimen sequenced in a study of shared T cell receptors in the human thymus. Clones were read by immunoSEQ multiplex PCR, and TCRdb kept only the in-frame ones, dropping some. The sample lists hundreds of thousands of clones; over 75% were seen once. These records were also assigned to another study, of human thymus T cells.

The material sequenced was thymocytes. The receptors originated from a boy less than two years old with a congenital heart defect.

This chain links TRBV28 with TRBJ2-7, with 7 bases lining up with TRBD1. Per the germline V gene, CDR1 is MDHEN and CDR2 is SYDVKM. V shed 3 bases, J shed 4 bases, and the junction held 3 bases outside the gene matches. The CDR3 extends over 13 amino acids. The CDR3 DNA reads as TGTGCCAGCAGTTTCCTCAGGGGGTACGAGCAGTACTTC. Protein: CASSFLRGYEQYF.

The rearrangement links TRBV7-2 to TRBJ2-1; 11 bases line up with TRBD2. J was trimmed by 0 bases and V by 3 bases; bases with no gene match: 4. The CDR3 extends over 17 amino acids. The germline V gene has CDR1 SGHTA and CDR2 FQGNSA. The CDR3 DNA follows: TGTGCCAGCAGCTTCGCTAGCGGGAGGAGCTCCTACAATGAGCAGTTCTTC. Its translation is CASSFASGRSSYNEQFF.

This chain connects TRBV30 to TRBJ2-4, with TRBD2 matching over 10 bases. CDR1 GTSNPN and CDR2 SVGIG come from the germline V gene (reference sequence). V was clipped by 5 bases and J by 4 bases; unmatched bases: 8. This CDR3 region has 15 residues. This CDR3 is CAWGPKREGKNIQYF. CDR3 sequence (DNA): TGTGCCTGGGGGCCGAAGCGGGAGGGGAAAAACATTCAGTACTTC.

The rearrangement links TRBV29-1 to TRBJ2-5; no clear D gene. This CDR3 has 13 amino acids. V was pared by 4 bases and J by 4 bases, with 13 bases between. The germline V gene has CDR1 SQVTM and CDR2 ANQGSEA. This chain's CDR3 is CSVVLQKRETQYF. DNA for the CDR3: TGCAGCGTTGTTCTCCAGAAAAGAGAGACCCAGTACTTC.

This chain links TRBV18 with TRBJ1-3; no firm D call. In germline, CDR1 is KGHSH, CDR2 LQKENI. Trimming pared 0 bases from V and 0 bases from J, leaving 9 bases between. The CDR3 length is 16 residues. CDR3 loop: CASSPPPEHSGNTIYF. The CDR3 DNA is TGTGCCAGCTCACCACCTCCCGAGCACTCTGGAAACACCATATATTTT.

This sequence joins TRBV7-2 and TRBJ2-1, with 8 bases lining up with TRBD1. Unmatched junction bases numbered 12, after V lost 4 bases and J lost 7 bases. The CDR3 loop spans 16 amino acids. Looked up from germline, CDR1 is SGHTA and CDR2 is FQGNSA. CDR3 bases: TGTGCCAGCAGCTCTCCCGAGACAGGGGTATCGAATGAGCAGTTCTTC. Amino acids: CASSSPETGVSNEQFF.

The CDR3 sequence: CASHAGYEQYF. CDR3 coding DNA: TGTGCCTCCCACGCAGGATACGAGCAGTACTTC. J is TRBJ2-7 and V is TRBV7-9; D not certain. The CDR3 spans 11 residues. Germline loops: CDR1 SEHNR, CDR2 FQNEAQ (reference sequence). V gave up 11 bases and J gave up 4 bases, with 12 bases separating them. Supplemented by reference TRBV7-9 and TRBJ2-7, the full variable domain reads DTGVSQNPRHKITKRGQNVTFRCDPISEHNRLYWYRQTLGQGPEFLTYFQNEAQLEKSRLLSDRFSAERPKGSFSTLEIQRTEQGDSAMYLCASHAGYEQYFGPGTRLTVT.

V gene TRBV5-4 combines with J gene TRBJ2-7; the D gene is possibly TRBD1 (5 bases). Germline lookup yields CDR1 SGHNT and CDR2 YYREEE (reference sequence). The CDR3 length is 14 residues. Between the trimmed V and J ends, which lost 1 base and 7 bases, there was a span of 15 bases. DNA of the CDR3: TGTGCCAGCAGCTTGAAACAGGTCTTGGGAGAGCAGTACTTC. Translation gives CASSLKQVLGEQYF.

The chain joins TRBV18 to TRBJ2-1; 10 positions agree with TRBD2. CDR3 size: 16 residues. With 3 bases clipped from V and 8 bases from J, the junction kept 10 bases outside the gene matches. Germline values: CDR1 KGHSH, CDR2 LQKENI. The chain's CDR3 is CASSPRTSGIRDEQFF. Here the CDR3 DNA reads TGTGCCAGCTCACCCCGGACTAGCGGAATACGGGATGAGCAGTTCTTC.